This T cell receptor (beta chain) was recorded in a study of blood T cell repertoires in COVID-19. Germline lookup yields CDR1 SEHNR and CDR2 FQNEAQ (reference sequence). The CDR3 is 13 residues long. V shed 2 bases and J shed 2 bases, with 6 bases lying between them. TCRdb keeps only in-frame clones here, not all; method: immunoSEQ multiplex PCR. The sample consists of 90,000 or so clones, around 88% of them appearing once. This clonotype was obtained from a man at least 80 years old with active or convalescent COVID-19. The sample was peripheral blood. This rearrangement joins TRBV7-9 to TRBJ1-2; possibly TRBD1 for D (6 bases). CDR3 loop: CASSLRGNYGYTF. DNA for the CDR3: TGTGCCAGCAGCTTAAGGGGGAACTATGGCTACACCTTC.